Listed below are T cell receptor beta chains from one sample, sequenced in a study of T cells after somatic rescue of genetic block. Profiling relied on immunoSEQ multiplex PCR, and the TCRdb table lists in-frame clones only, not all of them. This table has 68,000 or so clones, 80% to 95% appearing once. What was sequenced was peripheral blood mononuclear cells (PBMCs). These receptors were collected from a man in his forties or fifties. CDR3s leave out the opening cysteine and the closing phenylalanine or tryptophan.

J gene | V gene | CDR3 protein
TRBJ2-1 | TRBV6-5 | ASSYSPEANEQF
TRBJ2-5 | TRBV2 | ASSGQGKTQY
TRBJ2-1 | TRBV7-9 | ASSHPANEQF
TRBJ1-5 | TRBV7-8 | ASSIRDIQVGNQPQH
TRBJ2-1 | TRBV10-3 | AITDRVWAEQF
TRBJ2-5 | TRBV5-1 | ASSLVSKGTQY
TRBJ2-1 | TRBV7-9 | ASSRGEGYNEQF
TRBJ1-5 | TRBV6-5 | ASRGGLGQPQH
TRBJ1-3 | TRBV5-1 | ASSLEGASGNTIY
TRBJ2-1 | TRBV5-4 | ASSLGLVQNEQF
TRBJ2-7 | TRBV5-1 | ASSLEGQGHYEQY
TRBJ2-3 | TRBV7-2 | ASSPERVAGADTQY
TRBJ1-2 | TRBV27 | ASSGGFHGYT
TRBJ2-2 | TRBV19 | ASSVRGVVNTGELF
TRBJ2-5 | TRBV11-2 | ASSLAVGHETQY
TRBJ2-1 | TRBV18 | ASSPTGGLDEQF
TRBJ1-1 | TRBV28 | ASSLPPSEAF
TRBJ2-5 | TRBV19 | ASSIGFRPIQETQY
TRBJ2-2 | TRBV11-2 | ASSLVQSNTGELF
TRBJ2-6 | TRBV19 | ASSIATRSGANVLT
TRBJ1-2 | TRBV21-1 | ASSVGGGTNYGYT
TRBJ1-1 | TRBV5-1 | ASSFSGTGALTAF
TRBJ2-2 | TRBV30 | AWSVDGSGELF
TRBJ2-7 | TRBV7-2 | ASSTGTGEGEQY
TRBJ1-1 | TRBV9 | ASSGRTGKGEAF
TRBJ2-1 | TRBV7-8 | ASSLGVTSGSRYNEQF
TRBJ2-7 | TRBV6-5 | ASSYASGPYEQY
TRBJ2-7 | TRBV6-5 | ASSWRTERHEQY
TRBJ2-7 | TRBV2 | ASSPWGTGISYEQY
TRBJ2-6 | TRBV5-1 | ASSLGDRVGLGANVLT
TRBJ2-7 | TRBV10-1 | ASRPDRAGYEQY
TRBJ2-7 | TRBV19 | ASSIVERGEQY
TRBJ2-3 | TRBV2 | ASSTDSLDTQY
TRBJ2-1 | TRBV7-2 | ASSLVAARGANEQF
TRBJ2-7 | TRBV6-5 | ASSYKGSSYEQY
TRBJ2-5 | TRBV13 | ASSVRVEGQETQY
TRBJ2-7 | TRBV5-1 | ASSLGGQGAYEQY
TRBJ1-1 | TRBV7-9 | ASSLVGWGAAEAF
TRBJ2-2 | TRBV5-4 | ASSLRTGADGELF
TRBJ2-2 | TRBV5-1 | ASSLGVLLNTGELF
TRBJ1-2 | TRBV6-6 | ASSSTYGYT
TRBJ1-3 | TRBV19 | ATVTGDRGAGNTIY
TRBJ2-2 | TRBV18 | ASHPWTLSTGELF
TRBJ1-4 | TRBV18 | ASSPPTGVQEKLF
TRBJ1-2 | TRBV5-1 | ASSPGGQSNGYT